The present entry profiles one T cell receptor beta chain with its context. V gave up 6 bases and J gave up 3 bases; unmatched junction bases: 9. The CDR3 has 16 amino acids. Germline values: CDR1 MDHEN, CDR2 SYDVKM. This entry belongs to a study of technical replicates of blood from a handful of donors. The assay was immunoSEQ multiplex PCR, and TCRdb's table has in-frame clones only and misses some. The table shows around 75,000 clones, with about 89% occurring only once. The V and J genes are TRBV28 and TRBJ2-1; TRBD2 matches at 9 bases. The TCR comes from a human donor in good health. The sample taken for sequencing was T cells isolated from PBMCs. CDR3 in amino acids: CASSRPSGKGYNEQFF. As DNA, the CDR3 is TGTGCCAGCAGCCGTCCTAGCGGGAAAGGCTACAATGAGCAGTTCTTC. Variable domain in full (rest from reference TRBV28 and TRBJ2-1): DVKVTQSSRYLVKRTGEKVFLECVQDMDHENMFWYRQDPGLGLRLIYFSYDVKMKEKGDIPEGYSVSREKKERFSLILESASTNQTSMYLCASSRPSGKGYNEQFFGPGTRLTVL.